Below are 11 T cell receptor beta chains sequenced from a single sample in a study of blood T cell repertoires in COVID-19. Measured with immunoSEQ multiplex PCR; TCRdb has only the in-frame clones, and not every one. The table has over 250,000 clones, 75% to 95% seen once. Sequenced material: PBMCs or T cells enriched from blood (not recorded which). Receptors originate from a woman in her 30s who had recovered from COVID-19.

The V and J genes are TRBV11-2 and TRBJ2-5, with 9 bases aligning to TRBD1. The CDR3 has 15 residues. Germline V lookup: CDR1 SGHAT, CDR2 FQNNGV. V was clipped by 1 base and J by 2 bases; unmatched bases: 2. CDR3 bases: TGTGCCAGCAGCTTAGGAGGGACAGGGCAAGAGACCCAGTACTTC. Encoded protein: CASSLGGTGQETQYF.

The rearrangement uses TRBV9 and TRBJ2-2; 12 bases align to TRBD1. J was trimmed by 0 bases and V by 4 bases; bases with no gene match: 7. The CDR3 has 18 amino acids. Germline assignment: CDR1 SGDLS and CDR2 YYNGEE. The CDR3 here is CASSSRGTGGANTGELFF. The CDR3 DNA is TGTGCCAGCAGCTCGAGGGGGACAGGGGGCGCGAACACCGGGGAGCTGTTTTTT.

In the case of this clone: Relative to the germline gene, one junction end is altered; a read error may explain this. The V gene is TRBV7-7, the J gene TRBJ2-5; D is possibly TRBD2 (6 bases). The CDR3 runs to 13 residues. Per the germline V gene, CDR1 is SSHAT and CDR2 is FNYEAQ (reference sequence). CDR3 coding DNA: TGTGCTAGCAGCACCGGTGGAGGGGAGACCCAGTACTTC. It yields the protein CASSTGGGETQYF.

This chain links TRBV24-1 with TRBJ2-3; D ambiguous. V was trimmed by 3 bases and J by 3 bases, leaving 15 bases between them. CDR1 is KGHDR, CDR2 SFDVKD, per germline. This CDR3 comprises 16 residues. CDR3 residues: CATSDPDTYGTDTQYF. The CDR3 DNA sequence: TGTGCCACCAGTGATCCTGACACATACGGTACAGATACGCAGTATTTT.

This chain joins TRBV6-2 or TRBV6-3 and TRBJ2-4; 9 nucleotides align to TRBD1. V was clipped by 2 bases and J by 13 bases; unmatched bases: 6. Germline V lookup: CDR1 MNHEY, CDR2 SVGEGT. This CDR3 spans 13 amino acids. For the CDR3, the DNA is TGTGCCAGCAGTTACCAGGACAGGGGTCGCCAGTACTTC. Protein sequence: CASSYQDRGRQYF.

This chain links TRBV4-3 with TRBJ2-6; possibly TRBD2 for D (5 bases). CDR1 LGHNA and CDR2 YSLEER come from the germline V gene. This CDR3 is 18 amino acids long. Deletions cut 0 bases from V and 0 bases from J, with 12 bases between. The CDR3: CASSQDDAGDSGANVLTF. DNA for the CDR3: TGCGCCAGCAGCCAAGATGACGCCGGGGACTCTGGGGCCAACGTCCTGACTTTC.

The table lists this clone with a count of one. CDR3 amino acids: CASSYLGGRTEAFF. As DNA, the CDR3 is TGTGCCAGCAGTTATTTGGGGGGTAGAACTGAAGCTTTCTTT. V usage is TRBV28 and J usage is TRBJ1-1; a possible D gene is TRBD1 (5 bases). Trimming left V 4 bases short and J 5 bases short, with 14 bases between. This CDR3 contains 14 residues. The germline V gene has CDR1 MDHEN and CDR2 SYDVKM.

The gene calls are TRBV4-1 and TRBJ1-6; a possible D gene is TRBD1 (6 bases). V lost 2 bases and J lost 0, with 14 bases in between. CDR3 length equals 18 residues. Germline V lookup: CDR1 MGHRA, CDR2 YSYEKL. As DNA, the CDR3 is TGCGCCAGCAGCCAAACTCCGGGACACAGCTCCTATAATTCACCCCTCCACTTT. Protein product: CASSQTPGHSSYNSPLHF.

In its sample, this clone was seen many times. The gene calls are TRBV9 and TRBJ1-1; D call uncertain. Germline V CDR1 and CDR2: SGDLS, YYNGEE. The CDR3 is 14 amino acids. Trimming took off 1 base at V and 1 base at J, with 8 bases between the two ends. Here the CDR3 reads CASSVRSGNTEAFF. As DNA, the CDR3 is TGTGCCAGCAGCGTAAGGTCGGGGAACACTGAAGCTTTCTTT.

This chain joins TRBV6-6 and TRBJ1-1; unclear D gene. The germline V gene encodes CDR1 MNHNY and CDR2 SVGAGI (reference sequence). The CDR3 contains 12 residues. Trimming shortened V by 7 bases and J by 6 bases, and 12 bases separated the two germline ends. The CDR3: CASIHAGAEAFF. In DNA, the CDR3 is TGTGCCAGCATCCATGCCGGTGCTGAAGCTTTCTTT.

The chain links TRBV6-5 to TRBJ2-7, with TRBD1 identical over 8 bases. The CDR3 loop spans 12 amino acids. Germline-derived CDR1 and CDR2 are MNHEY and SVGAGI. The V segment lost 6 bases and the J segment 4 bases; nucleotides outside the gene matches: 2. CDR3 DNA: TGTGCCAGCAGCCGGACAGGGTACGAGCAGTACTTC. As protein: CASSRTGYEQYF.